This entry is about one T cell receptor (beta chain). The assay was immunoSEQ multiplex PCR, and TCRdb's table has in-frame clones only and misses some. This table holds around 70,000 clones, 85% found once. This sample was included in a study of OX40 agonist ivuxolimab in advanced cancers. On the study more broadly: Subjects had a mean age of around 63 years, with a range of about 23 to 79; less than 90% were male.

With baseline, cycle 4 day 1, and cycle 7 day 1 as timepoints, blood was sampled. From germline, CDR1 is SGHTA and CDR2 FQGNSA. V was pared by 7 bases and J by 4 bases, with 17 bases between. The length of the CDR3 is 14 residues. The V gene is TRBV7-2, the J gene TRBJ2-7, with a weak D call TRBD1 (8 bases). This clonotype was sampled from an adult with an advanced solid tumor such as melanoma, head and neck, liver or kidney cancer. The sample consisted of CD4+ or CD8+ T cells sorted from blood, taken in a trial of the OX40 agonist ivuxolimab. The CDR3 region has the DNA TGTGCCAGCAACAAATACAGGGGGGGGTACGAGCAGTACTTC. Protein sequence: CASNKYRGGYEQYF. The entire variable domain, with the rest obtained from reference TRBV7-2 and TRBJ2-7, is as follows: GAGVSQSPSNKVTEKGKDVELRCDPISGHTALYWYRQSLGQGLEFLIYFQGNSAPDKSGLPSDRFSAERTGGSVSTLTIQRTQQEDSAVYLCASNKYRGGYEQYFGPGTRLTVT.